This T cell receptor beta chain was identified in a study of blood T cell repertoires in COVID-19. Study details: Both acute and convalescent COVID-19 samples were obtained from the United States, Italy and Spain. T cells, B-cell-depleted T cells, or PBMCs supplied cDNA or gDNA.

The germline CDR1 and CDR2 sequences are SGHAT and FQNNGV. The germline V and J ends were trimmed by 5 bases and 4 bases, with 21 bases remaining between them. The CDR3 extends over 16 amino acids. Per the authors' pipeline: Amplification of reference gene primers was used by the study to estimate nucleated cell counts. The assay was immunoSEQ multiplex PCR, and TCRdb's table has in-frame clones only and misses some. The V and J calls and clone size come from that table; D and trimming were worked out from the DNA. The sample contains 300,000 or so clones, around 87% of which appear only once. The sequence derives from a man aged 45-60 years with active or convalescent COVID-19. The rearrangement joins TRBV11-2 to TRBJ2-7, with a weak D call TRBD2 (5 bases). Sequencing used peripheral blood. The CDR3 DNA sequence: TGTGCCAGCAGCCCATCCCCGGACGGGGTTGGATACGAGCAGTACTTC. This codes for CASSPSPDGVGYEQYF.